This TCR beta chain was documented in a study of molecular identifiers for immune sequencing clone quantification. This clonotype was observed a few times. This CDR3 has 12 residues. Germline V gene lookup returns CDR1 MNHEY and CDR2 SVGAGI. TCRdb itself ran the PCR reads through MiXCR, one entry per CDR3 protein. The table includes over 550,000 distinct CDR3 sequences, roughly 25% detected once. The authors sorted naive CD8 T cells as CD8+CD4-CCR7+CD45RA+. The sequenced sample consisted of naive CD8+ T cells from blood, with Jurkat cell RNA spiked in. Subset: FACS-sorted CD8+CD4-CCR7+CD45RA+ naive T cells. V is TRBV6-5 and J is TRBJ2-7; tentative D call: TRBD1 (6 bases). This clonotype was obtained from a human donor in good health. Some libraries in this study had Jurkat cell RNA spiked in. This chain's CDR3 is CASRGGRYEQYF. Written as DNA, the CDR3 is TGTGCTTCCCGTGGGGGCCGATACGAGCAGTACTTC.